A selection of T cell receptor beta chains follows, all from one sample in a study of T cell responses to AZD1222 COVID-19 vaccine. Repertoires were generated with immunoSEQ multiplex PCR, while TCRdb's copy carries only in-frame clones and drops some. The repertoire holds about 150,000 clones, with around 86% as singletons. The specimen was peripheral blood, collected 28 days after the second AZD1222 dose. The receptors shown here come from an adult who received the AZD1222 COVID-19 vaccine. Both conserved end residues are part of each CDR3. Fields, in order: V gene, clone size, J gene, D gene, CDR3 DNA, CDR3 protein. A D gene is named only where the DNA matches it firmly. Not every row has a clone size; where given, it reads once, few, many or a size class.

TRBV3-1/TRBV3-2	few	TRBJ1-3	NA	TGTGCCAGCAGCGGGGGAGGAGCGCGATTCTCTGGAAACACCATATATTTT	CASSGGGARFSGNTIYF
TRBV6-1	NA	TRBJ2-5	TRBD1	TGTGCCAGCAGTGAGCTAATATCCCGGGACAGGGTCGAGACCCAGTACTTC	CASSELISRDRVETQYF
TRBV7-2	few	TRBJ2-7	NA	TGTGCCAGCAGCTTAGACGGCAGGGGCGAGCAGTACTTC	CASSLDGRGEQYF
TRBV29-1	NA	TRBJ2-7	NA	TGCAGCGTGGGTACTCTTCACTACGAGCAGTACTTC	CSVGTLHYEQYF
TRBV15	NA	TRBJ2-7	NA	TGTGCCACCAGCAGAGGGGCCCCGGGGGAGCAGTACTTC	CATSRGAPGEQYF
TRBV7-2	NA	TRBJ1-5	TRBD1	TGTGCCAGCAGCTTAAGACAGGGTGGCAATCAGCCCCAGCATTTT	CASSLRQGGNQPQHF
TRBV27	NA	TRBJ1-4	NA	TGTGCCAGCAGTTTTATAACTAATGAAAAACTGTTTTTT	CASSFITNEKLFF
TRBV9	few	TRBJ2-7	NA	TGTGCCAGCAGCGTAGGTGGGACCTACGAGCAGTACTTC	CASSVGGTYEQYF
TRBV27	NA	TRBJ1-6	TRBD1	TGTGCCAGCAGTTATAGACAGGGGGACAATTCACCCCTCCACTTT	CASSYRQGDNSPLHF
TRBV4-2	NA	TRBJ2-1	TRBD2	TGTGCCAGCAGCCAAGAATTTGGGACTAGGGGTTTCTTC	CASSQEFGTRGFF
TRBV15	NA	TRBJ1-4	TRBD1	TGTGCCACCAGCAGAGATTGGACAGGGCCTTGGATTTTT	CATSRDWTGPWIF
TRBV19	NA	TRBJ1-1	NA	TGTGCCAGTACCCAAAAGAGGGACACTGAAGCTTTCTTT	CASTQKRDTEAFF
TRBV28	NA	TRBJ1-2	NA	TGTGCCAGCAGTTTGGGGGATAGCTATGGCTACACCTTC	CASSLGDSYGYTF
TRBV9	NA	TRBJ1-3	NA	TGTGCCAGCAGCGTAAGTTCCGGCGCCTCTGGAAACACCATATATTTT	CASSVSSGASGNTIYF
TRBV11-3	NA	TRBJ2-3	NA	TGTGCCAGCAGCTTAGATCAAGTAGATACGCAGTATTTT	CASSLDQVDTQYF
TRBV28	NA	TRBJ1-6	NA	TGTGCCAGCAGCCGCAAGCTACAGGGTCAGGGGTCACCCCTCCACTTT	CASSRKLQGQGSPLHF
TRBV5-4	NA	TRBJ2-3	NA	TGTGCCAGCAGACGGGACGTTAGCACAGATACGCAGTATTTT	CASRRDVSTDTQYF
TRBV5-4	NA	TRBJ2-3	NA	TGTGCCAGCAGCTTGGGCGCAGGGTATACAGATACGCAGTATTTT	CASSLGAGYTDTQYF
TRBV9	NA	TRBJ2-2	NA	TGTGCCAGCAGCGTAGGCGACTTAAACACCGGGGAGCTGTTTTTT	CASSVGDLNTGELFF
TRBV18	NA	TRBJ1-1	NA	TGTGCCAGCTCCCGGTCCGGGGGCCCTGAAGCTTTCTTT	CASSRSGGPEAFF
TRBV4-1	NA	TRBJ1-6	NA	TGCGCCAGCAGCCAAGACCGTGACAGCGCGTATAATTCACCCCTCCACTTT	CASSQDRDSAYNSPLHF
TRBV21-1	NA	TRBJ2-1	NA	TGTGCCAGCAGCAAAGAAGGCGGATCATACTCCTACAATGAGCAGTTCTTC	CASSKEGGSYSYNEQFF
TRBV5-1	NA	TRBJ2-7	NA	TGCGCCAGCAGCTTGGCCGGGAGCTACGAGCAGTACTTC	CASSLAGSYEQYF
TRBV28	NA	TRBJ1-1	NA	TGTGCCAGCAGTTTTTGGACTGAAGCTTTCTTT	CASSFWTEAFF
TRBV7-9	NA	TRBJ1-1	NA	TGTGCCAGCAGTCGATATGGGGAGGGGATAAAGAACACTGAAGCTTTCTTT	CASSRYGEGIKNTEAFF
TRBV9	once	TRBJ2-2	TRBD2	TGTGCCAGCAGCGTAGCTCAAACTAGCGGGATTAACGGGGAGCTGTTTTTT	CASSVAQTSGINGELFF
TRBV11-1	NA	TRBJ2-3	TRBD2	TGTGCCAGCAGCTTTGGGACTAGCGCGGATACGCAGTATTTT	CASSFGTSADTQYF
TRBV27	NA	TRBJ2-1	NA	TGTGCCAGCAGTTTAGGGATGAGCTCCTACAATGAGCAGTTCTTC	CASSLGMSSYNEQFF
TRBV28	NA	TRBJ2-5	NA	TGTGCCAGCAGTTCAGGCCCTAAGCAAGAGACCCAGTACTTC	CASSSGPKQETQYF
TRBV27	NA	TRBJ2-7	NA	TGTGCCAGCACCCTGAGACCGTTCTACGAGCAGTACTTC	CASTLRPFYEQYF
TRBV9	NA	TRBJ2-7	TRBD2	TGTGCCAGCAGCGTAGGAGGCGGGAGCCCCTACGAGCAGTACTTC	CASSVGGGSPYEQYF
TRBV18	few	TRBJ2-5	NA	TGTGCCAGCTCACCACCGGGGGAGACCCAGTACTTC	CASSPPGETQYF
TRBV9	NA	TRBJ2-7	NA	TGTGCCAGCAGCGTAGGTGTGGGTTTGCACGAGCAGTACTTC	CASSVGVGLHEQYF
TRBV2	NA	TRBJ2-7	NA	TGTGCCAGCAGTTTTGATGGGGAGTCCTCCTACGAGCAGTACTTC	CASSFDGESSYEQYF
TRBV4-2	NA	TRBJ2-7	TRBD1	TGTGCCAGCACTCGTACAGGGGACCCTGGCAACGAGCAGTACTTC	CASTRTGDPGNEQYF
TRBV7-2	once	TRBJ2-3	NA	TGTGCCAGCAGCTTAATTGCGTGGGCGGACACGAGCACAGATACGCAGTATTTT	CASSLIAWADTSTDTQYF
TRBV9	few	TRBJ1-2	TRBD1	TGTGCCAGCAGCGTCGGACAGGTGACAAACTATGGCTACACCTTC	CASSVGQVTNYGYTF
TRBV15	once	TRBJ1-1	NA	TGTGCCACCAGCAGAGGCGACCCCGGGGCTGAAGCTTTCTTT	CATSRGDPGAEAFF
TRBV7-8	NA	TRBJ2-3	NA	TGTGCCAGCAGCTTCAGAGGGGGCACAGATACGCAGTATTTT	CASSFRGGTDTQYF
TRBV28	NA	TRBJ2-2	TRBD1	TGTGCCACGGGCCGGGGAATGGGGACAGCGAACACCGGGGAGCTGTTTTTT	CATGRGMGTANTGELFF
TRBV20-1	NA	TRBJ2-3	NA	TGCAGCGCGGGGAGGGGGGATACGCAGTATTTT	CSAGRGDTQYF
TRBV6-5	NA	TRBJ1-5	NA	TGTGCCAGCAGAACGGGGATCAATCAGCCCCAGCATTTT	CASRTGINQPQHF
TRBV20-1	NA	TRBJ1-2	NA	TGCAGTGCCAGTTCCCGGGCTAACTATGGCTACACCTTC	CSASSRANYGYTF
TRBV5-1	NA	TRBJ2-1	TRBD2	TGCGCCAGCAGCTTGAGCGGGACTATCTACAATGAGCAGTTCTTC	CASSLSGTIYNEQFF
TRBV28	NA	TRBJ1-5	TRBD1	TGTGCCAGCAAAGGGGCAGGGGGAGGCAATCAGCCCCAGCATTTT	CASKGAGGGNQPQHF
TRBV4-1	once	TRBJ2-2	NA	TGCGCCAGCAGCCACAGGGTCACCGGGGAGCTGTTTTTT	CASSHRVTGELFF